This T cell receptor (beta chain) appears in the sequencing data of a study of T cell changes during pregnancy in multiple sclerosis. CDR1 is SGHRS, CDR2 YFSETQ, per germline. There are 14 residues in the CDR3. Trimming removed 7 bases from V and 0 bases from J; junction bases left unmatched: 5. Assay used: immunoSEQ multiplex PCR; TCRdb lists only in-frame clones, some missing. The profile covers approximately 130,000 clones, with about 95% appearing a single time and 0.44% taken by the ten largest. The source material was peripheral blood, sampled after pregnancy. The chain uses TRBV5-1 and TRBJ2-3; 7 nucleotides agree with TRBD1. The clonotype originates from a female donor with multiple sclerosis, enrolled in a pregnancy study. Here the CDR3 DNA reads TGCGCCAGCTCAGGGGACAGCAGCACAGATACGCAGTATTTT. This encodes CASSGDSSTDTQYF.